Listed below are T cell receptor beta chains from one sample, sequenced in a study of T cell responses to AZD1222 COVID-19 vaccine. Assay: immunoSEQ multiplex PCR; the TCRdb copy retains only in-frame clones and omits some. The table includes some 60,000 clones, 85% to 90% detected once. Specimen: peripheral blood, collected 28 days after the second AZD1222 dose. These receptors originate from an adult who received the AZD1222 COVID-19 vaccine. Both conserved end residues are part of each CDR3. D genes are given only for firm matches. Size is omitted from some rows. Given values are once, few, many or a class for expanded clones.

D,size,V,J,DNA,CDR3
TRBD1,-,TRBV19,TRBJ2-6,TGTGCCAGTAGTATAGATGGGACAGGGGACTCTGGGGCCAACGTCCTGACTTTC,CASSIDGTGDSGANVLTF
-,-,TRBV6-1,TRBJ2-7,TGTGCCAGCAGTGAGGGACCGCGATATTCCGAGCAGTACTTC,CASSEGPRYSEQYF
-,-,TRBV28,TRBJ1-1,TGTGCCAGCACGTCTGGGGCCACTGAAGCTTTCTTT,CASTSGATEAFF
-,-,TRBV19,TRBJ2-5,TGTGCCAGTAGTATCGGGACGGAAGAGACCCAGTACTTC,CASSIGTEETQYF
-,-,TRBV2,TRBJ1-1,TGTGCCAGCAGTGTTTCCAGGGCGAACACTGAAGCTTTCTTT,CASSVSRANTEAFF
TRBD1,-,TRBV9,TRBJ1-4,TGTGCCAGCACCTCGGGACAGCGGAATGAAAAACTGTTTTTT,CASTSGQRNEKLFF
TRBD1,-,TRBV5-1,TRBJ2-7,TGCGCCAGCAGCTTGGCCCCTGGGACAGAATACGAGCAGTACTTC,CASSLAPGTEYEQYF
-,-,TRBV5-6,TRBJ1-1,TGTGCCAGCACCCCCGGCACTGAACCTGAAGCTTTCTTT,CASTPGTEPEAFF
-,once,TRBV11-3,TRBJ2-2,TGTGCCAGCAGCCGACAGGAGCACGGGGAGCTGTTTTTT,CASSRQEHGELFF
-,-,TRBV4-1,TRBJ1-2,TGCGCCAGCCAATTATCGTCAGGGACGAGTAACTATGGCTACACCTTC,CASQLSSGTSNYGYTF
TRBD1,-,TRBV28,TRBJ1-5,TGTGCCAGCAGTACAGGGGGCCCAAATCAGCCCCAGCATTTT,CASSTGGPNQPQHF
-,-,TRBV20-1,TRBJ2-7,TGCAGTGGGCGGGGCGGCTACGAGCAGTACTTC,CSGRGGYEQYF
TRBD1,-,TRBV27,TRBJ2-7,TGTGCCAGCAGTTTATTTCGTACAGGGGAATTCCGGGAGTACTTC,CASSLFRTGEFREYF
TRBD2,-,TRBV27,TRBJ2-5,TGTGCCAGCAGTCCCAGACTAGCGGGTACACAAGAGACCCAGTACTTC,CASSPRLAGTQETQYF
TRBD2,once,TRBV29-1,TRBJ2-1,TGCAGCGCTCGACTAGCGGGAGGGCCCAATGAGCAGTTCTTC,CSARLAGGPNEQFF
-,-,TRBV5-6,TRBJ1-2,TGTGCCAGCAGCTTACCAGACGTCTATGGCTACACCTTC,CASSLPDVYGYTF
-,-,TRBV7-2,TRBJ2-7,TGTGCCAGCAGCCCCTGGGATTCCTCCTCCTACGAGCAGTACTTC,CASSPWDSSSYEQYF
-,-,TRBV4-1,TRBJ1-1,TGCGCCAGCAGCCTCCTGACTTCCGGGATCGCTGAAGCTTTCTTT,CASSLLTSGIAEAFF
-,-,TRBV6-1,TRBJ1-5,TGTGCCAGCAGTCCCCAGGGGAATCAGCCCCAGCATTTT,CASSPQGNQPQHF
-,once,TRBV2,TRBJ2-2,TGTGCCAGCATCCGGGATGGGGTAGCGGACACCGGGGAGCTGTTTTTT,CASIRDGVADTGELFF
-,-,TRBV19,TRBJ1-1,TGTGCCAGTAGTATTTCAGGGAACACTGAAGCTTTCTTT,CASSISGNTEAFF
-,-,TRBV6-5,TRBJ1-5,TGTGCCAGCAGTTACTCCAGGGAGGCGAGCAATCAGCCCCAGCATTTT,CASSYSREASNQPQHF
TRBD2,-,TRBV7-9,TRBJ2-3,TGTGCCAGCGCACCCGGGGGGGTGGCAGATACGCAGTATTTT,CASAPGGVADTQYF
-,-,TRBV7-9,TRBJ1-1,TGTGCCAGCAGCCTACAGGGAAGGCTCACTGAAGCTTTCTTT,CASSLQGRLTEAFF
TRBD1,-,TRBV5-6,TRBJ2-1,TGTGCCAGCAGCCGGGTAGAAGGGGACAGATACAATGAGCAGTTCTTC,CASSRVEGDRYNEQFF
-,-,TRBV30,TRBJ1-3,TGTGCCTGGAGTGTACAGGGAGGGGGAAACACCATATATTTT,CAWSVQGGGNTIYF
-,-,TRBV19,TRBJ1-2,TGTGCCAGTAGCCCGGCGGTCCGGGGTTTCGGCTACACCTTC,CASSPAVRGFGYTF
-,-,TRBV5-1,TRBJ1-6,TGCGCCAGCAATATCGGAACGGTGCTGGGGTCACCCCTCCACTTT,CASNIGTVLGSPLHF
-,few,TRBV9,TRBJ2-5,TGTGCCAGCAGCCGAGGAGTGTTAGAGACCCAGTACTTC,CASSRGVLETQYF
TRBD2,once,TRBV24-1,TRBJ2-1,TGTGCCACCAGTGACACCCCGGGACTAGCGGCCTACAATGAGCAGTTCTTC,CATSDTPGLAAYNEQFF
TRBD2,-,TRBV7-2,TRBJ2-2,TGTGCCAGCAGCTTAGATAGCGGGAGTAACGGGGAGCTGTTTTTT,CASSLDSGSNGELFF
-,-,TRBV10-3,TRBJ1-4,TGTGCCATCAGGGTGGTTATCGGTGAAAAACTGTTTTTT,CAIRVVIGEKLFF
-,-,TRBV6-5,TRBJ2-3,TGTGCCAGCAGTCCCGGTGGGGCAAGCACAGATACGCAGTATTTT,CASSPGGASTDTQYF
-,-,TRBV18,TRBJ1-1,TGTGCCAGCTCAGGACAGCAGAACACTGAAGCTTTCTTT,CASSGQQNTEAFF
-,-,TRBV20-1,TRBJ2-7,TGCAGTGGTAGTTTATACAGGCAAAACTACGAGCAGTACTTC,CSGSLYRQNYEQYF
-,-,TRBV29-1,TRBJ1-2,TGCAGCGTTGAAAGGGGCAGTAATGGCTACACCTTC,CSVERGSNGYTF
-,-,TRBV5-1,TRBJ2-7,TGCGCCAGCAGCTTGGAATGGGGCCGATACGAGCAGTACTTC,CASSLEWGRYEQYF
-,-,TRBV5-5,TRBJ1-5,TGTGCCAGCAGCTTAAGGGGATCTAGCAATCAGCCCCAGCATTTT,CASSLRGSSNQPQHF
-,-,TRBV6-5,TRBJ1-1,TGTGCCAGCAGCATGGATCTCATGAACACTGAAGCTTTCTTT,CASSMDLMNTEAFF
-,once,TRBV27,TRBJ2-2,TGTGCCAGCAGGGTCCTCGGAACGTCAACCGGGGAGCTGTTTTTT,CASRVLGTSTGELFF
TRBD1,few,TRBV9,TRBJ1-6,TGTGCCAGCAGCGCCGGGACAGGCGGGAATTCACCCCTCCACTTT,CASSAGTGGNSPLHF
-,once,TRBV7-2,TRBJ2-7,TGTGCCAGCAGCTTCCGGACGGAGGAGCAGTACTTC,CASSFRTEEQYF
-,-,TRBV27,TRBJ2-7,TGTGCCAGCAACTCCAGGGCGGGGGAGCAGTACTTC,CASNSRAGEQYF
-,-,TRBV5-1,TRBJ1-1,TGCGCCAGCAGCTTGAAACAGGGAGCGAACACTGAAGCTTTCTTT,CASSLKQGANTEAFF
-,few,TRBV3-1/TRBV3-2,TRBJ2-7,TGTGCCAGCAGCCGAAACCTTGACAGATCCTACGAGCAGTACTTC,CASSRNLDRSYEQYF
TRBD1,-,TRBV10-1,TRBJ2-7,TGCGCCAGCAGTTTGGACAGGGGGACCTACGAGCAGTACTTC,CASSLDRGTYEQYF
TRBD2,large,TRBV4-3,TRBJ2-2,TGCGCCAGCAGCCAATTCCGGGAGGGCCCTGCCGGGGAGCTGTTTTTT,CASSQFREGPAGELFF
TRBD1,once,TRBV9,TRBJ1-2,TGTGCCAGCAGTCTCGAAGGGACAGGGAAATATGGCTACACCTTC,CASSLEGTGKYGYTF
TRBD1,once,TRBV10-2,TRBJ1-3,TGCGCCAGCAGACTACAGGGGGTCTCTGGAAACACCATATATTTT,CASRLQGVSGNTIYF
TRBD2,-,TRBV18,TRBJ2-1,TGTGCCAGCTCCGCGGGGGTGAATGAGCAGTTCTTC,CASSAGVNEQFF
-,-,TRBV18,TRBJ1-2,TGTGCCAGCTCACCCACGGCAGCCAACTATGGCTACACCTTC,CASSPTAANYGYTF